A single sample gave rise to the 27 T cell receptor beta chains below, sequenced in a study of spatial heterogeneity in lung cancer. Time point given: sample taken at primary tumor resection. Whole-study results and caveats: Counts of expanded intratumoral alpha and beta TCRs tracked tumor mutation counts.

What these receptors recognize is not known. TCRdb processed the 5' RACE reads anew with MiXCR; each CDR3 protein has one entry. The sample includes about 4,800 distinct CDR3 sequences, about 8% of them seen just once. The sample here was lung tumor tissue, taken at surgery. The receptor source for this set is a male donor with early-stage non-small cell lung cancer.

The sample holds a few counts of this clonotype. A much larger clone differs from this one at a single base, so this may be a read error. The rearrangement uses TRBV20-1 and TRBJ2-5; D ambiguous. V shed 8 bases and J shed 5 bases, with 15 bases lying between them. Germline CDR1 is DFQATT and CDR2 is SNEGSKA (reference sequence). The CDR3 runs to 12 residues. CDR3: CSTDSPSETQYF. The CDR3, as DNA: TGCAGTACTGACTCCCCCTCGGAGACCCAGTACTTC.

The V gene is TRBV19, the J gene TRBJ1-6; 9 nucleotides line up with TRBD1. Trimming cost V 6 bases and J 8 bases; bases outside gene matches: 5. The CDR3 totals 14 residues. In germline, CDR1 is LNHDA, CDR2 SQIVND (reference sequence). CDR3 sequence reads: CASSPQGADSPLHF. DNA for the CDR3: TGTGCCAGTAGCCCACAGGGGGCTGATTCACCCCTCCACTTT.

The chain links TRBV5-1 to TRBJ2-3, with D perhaps given as TRBD1 or TRBD2 (5 bases each). The germline CDR1 and CDR2 sequences are SGHRS and YFSETQ. Trimming took 4 bases from V and 5 from J, leaving 14 bases between them. The CDR3 loop spans 14 amino acids. DNA for the CDR3: TGCGCCAGCAGCCTGGGACCGAGAGGAGATACGCAGTATTTT. Translated: CASSLGPRGDTQYF.

The V gene is TRBV4-1, the J gene TRBJ2-7; no clear D gene. The CDR3 is made up of 15 amino acids. In germline, CDR1 is MGHRA, CDR2 YSYEKL. Between the trimmed V and J ends, which lost 1 base and 0 bases, there was a span of 10 bases. This CDR3 is CASSQVAQSSYEQYF. The CDR3 DNA reads TGCGCCAGCAGCCAAGTGGCACAGTCCTCCTACGAGCAGTACTTC.

The sample holds many counts of this clonotype. The genes are TRBV6-6 and TRBJ1-1; D remains unclear. V lost 10 bases and J 2 bases, leaving 8 bases between the germline ends. Germline V gives CDR1 MNHNY, CDR2 SVGAGI (reference sequence). The CDR3 length is 11 residues. The CDR3 loop is CATQANTEAFF. CDR3 nucleotides: TGTGCCACGCAGGCCAACACTGAAGCTTTCTTT.

In its sample, this clonotype was seen many times. The V call is TRBV19, the J call TRBJ2-2; 7 bases map to TRBD1. The V gene end was trimmed by 5 bases and the J gene end by 2 bases; junction bases not matched to a gene: 5. CDR1 and CDR2 from the germline V gene are LNHDA and SQIVND (reference sequence). The CDR3 extends over 15 amino acids. CDR3 sequence reads: CASSPRTGNTGELFF. In DNA form, the CDR3 reads TGTGCCAGTAGTCCACGGACAGGCAACACCGGGGAGCTGTTTTTT.

This clonotype was picked up a small number of times. The chain uses TRBV7-9 and TRBJ2-7; D gene ambiguous. V was cut by 2 bases and J by 2 bases, with 13 bases left in between. CDR3 length: 15 amino acids. Germline V CDR1 and CDR2: SEHNR, FQNEAQ (reference sequence). The chain's CDR3 is CASSLIDLSPYEQYF. The CDR3 coding sequence is TGTGCCAGCAGCTTAATAGATCTAAGCCCCTACGAGCAGTACTTC.

This clonotype was observed at least ten times. The chain has TRBV12-3 or TRBV12-4 and TRBJ1-5; D is undetermined. Trimming left V 1 base short and J 0 bases short, with 7 bases between. There are 15 residues in the CDR3. CDR3 amino acids: CASSLVATSNQPQHF. The CDR3 nucleotides read TGTGCCAGCAGTTTAGTTGCAACTAGCAATCAGCCCCAGCATTTT.

V and J are TRBV15 and TRBJ2-7, with D unresolved. CDR1 and CDR2 from the germline V gene are LNHNV and YYDKDF (reference sequence). The CDR3 extends over 14 amino acids. V was trimmed by 5 bases and J by 0 bases, leaving 11 bases between them. The CDR3 sequence: CATSRTDGSYEQYF. The CDR3 DNA reads as TGTGCCACCAGCCGGACGGACGGCTCCTACGAGCAGTACTTC.

This clonotype appeared a few times. The J gene is TRBJ2-2, the V gene TRBV5-4, with D maybe TRBD1 (6 bases). The germline V gene has CDR1 SGHNT and CDR2 YYREEE (reference sequence). The CDR3 has 14 amino acids. Trimming took 4 bases from V and 3 from J, leaving 10 bases between them. The CDR3 region is CASSLGQDTGELFF. In DNA form, the CDR3 reads TGTGCCAGCAGCCTGGGACAAGACACCGGGGAGCTGTTTTTT. Full variable domain (missing parts from reference TRBV5-4 and TRBJ2-2): ETGVTQSPTHLIKTRGQQVTLRCSSQSGHNTVSWYQQALGQGPQFIFQYYREEENGRGNFPPRFSGLQFPNYSSELNVNALELDDSALYLCASSLGQDTGELFFGEGSRLTVL.

This clonotype is labeled large. The chain carries TRBV9 and TRBJ2-2, with D uncertain. The CDR3 covers 12 residues. V was clipped by 0 bases and J by 7 bases, with 4 bases between them. The germline V gene has CDR1 SGDLS and CDR2 YYNGEE. The chain's CDR3 is CASSVAGGELFF. The DNA for the CDR3 is TGTGCCAGCAGCGTAGCCGGCGGGGAGCTGTTTTTT.

By frequency in the sample, this clonotype is medium-sized. The CDR3 is CASSPTSGGAAGELFF. The CDR3 bases are TGTGCCAGCAGCCCGACTAGCGGGGGGGCCGCCGGGGAGCTGTTTTTT. The chain combines TRBV7-9 with TRBJ2-2; 14 positions match TRBD2. The germline gives CDR1 SEHNR, CDR2 FQNEAQ (reference sequence). After removal of 5 bases from V and 6 bases from J, the junction contained 5 bases not matched to a gene. The length of the CDR3 is 16 residues.

This clonotype was detected many times. The chain recombines TRBV20-1 with TRBJ2-5, with D unclear. Trimming left V 1 base short and J 3 bases short, with 12 bases between. Looked up from germline, CDR1 is DFQATT and CDR2 is SNEGSKA (reference sequence). This CDR3 is 14 amino acids long. This CDR3 is CSARVGQREETQYF. In DNA, the CDR3 is TGCAGTGCTAGAGTTGGTCAGCGAGAAGAGACCCAGTACTTC.

This clonotype was picked up many times. The chain joins TRBV20-1 to TRBJ2-2, with D hard to call. With 4 bases removed from V and 6 bases from J, the gap between germline ends came to 12 bases. CDR3 length: 13 residues. The germline V gene encodes CDR1 DFQATT and CDR2 SNEGSKA (reference sequence). Here the CDR3 reads CSATPIGAGELFF. For the CDR3, the DNA is TGCAGTGCTACCCCAATTGGCGCCGGGGAGCTGTTTTTT.

The table lists this clonotype with many counts. The chain uses TRBV7-9 and TRBJ1-2; D is uncertain. Per the germline V gene, CDR1 is SEHNR and CDR2 is FQNEAQ (reference sequence). The CDR3 is 12 amino acids. The ends were cut back, 3 bases at V and 10 bases at J, with 12 bases in the middle. CDR3 sequence (DNA): TGTGCCAGCAGCTTTGAGGAGGATCCCTACACCTTC. Protein product: CASSFEEDPYTF.

This clonotype was observed many times. The chain is built from TRBV27 and TRBJ2-3; D might be TRBD2 (5 bases). Germline V gene data show CDR1 as MNHEY and CDR2 as SMNVEV (reference sequence). CDR3 length: 16 amino acids. Trimming pared 5 bases from V and 0 bases from J, leaving 15 bases between. The CDR3 bases are TGTGCCAGCAGTCCCGGCGGCGGGCCTAGCACAGATACGCAGTATTTT. It codes for CASSPGGGPSTDTQYF.

In this sample, this clonotype turned up many times. The gene calls are TRBV30 and TRBJ2-5; 15 bases are a match to TRBD2. The germline V gene has CDR1 GTSNPN and CDR2 SVGIG (reference sequence). The CDR3 is 20 amino acids. V was pared by 2 bases and J by 2 bases, with 15 bases of the junction left unmatched. The CDR3 loop reads CAWSYLRTSGRANRQETQYF. CDR3 coding DNA: TGTGCCTGGAGTTATCTCAGGACTAGCGGGAGGGCCAATCGGCAAGAGACCCAGTACTTC.

This clonotype was found a few times. The genes are TRBV20-1 and TRBJ2-5; no clear D. The CDR3 contains 12 residues. Looked up from germline, CDR1 is DFQATT and CDR2 is SNEGSKA (reference sequence). V was clipped by 4 bases and J by 0 bases, with 6 bases between them. The CDR3 DNA reads as TGCAGTGCTACTGGTCACCAAGAGACCCAGTACTTC. Translating gives CSATGHQETQYF.

Relative to its sample, this clonotype is medium-sized (0.01 to 0.1%). The chain uses TRBV10-3 and TRBJ2-7; 7 bases fit TRBD1. There are 11 residues in the CDR3. V gave up 6 bases and J gave up 4 bases; unmatched junction bases: 0. Germline V gives CDR1 ENHRY, CDR2 SYGVKD. The CDR3 here is CAIRQGYEQYF. CDR3 coding DNA: TGTGCCATCAGACAGGGGTACGAGCAGTACTTC.

This clonotype came up many times. The chain links TRBV19 to TRBJ1-5, with 7 bases that match TRBD1. The CDR3 is 15 residues long. With 9 bases clipped from V and 5 bases from J, the junction kept 13 bases outside the gene matches. Germline CDR1 is LNHDA and CDR2 is SQIVND (reference sequence). DNA for the CDR3: TGTGCCAGCCACAGGGGCGGGATTCGGGATCAGCCCCAGCATTTT. This translates into CASHRGGIRDQPQHF.

This clonotype occurred many times. The J gene is TRBJ2-1, the V gene TRBV28, with D unresolved. This CDR3 spans 13 amino acids. CDR1 is MDHEN, CDR2 SYDVKM, per germline. V lost 9 bases, J lost 2 bases, and 11 bases lay in between. The CDR3 coding sequence is TGTGCCAGTTCCGGAATGACCTACAATGAGCAGTTCTTC. It specifies CASSGMTYNEQFF.

The chain uses TRBV12-3 or TRBV12-4 and TRBJ1-1; D ambiguous. Trimming shortened V by 6 bases and J by 3 bases, and 11 bases separated the two germline ends. The CDR3 has 13 residues. CDR3 bases: TGTGCCAGCAGACTATCGGGTTACACTGAAGCTTTCTTT. This gives the protein CASRLSGYTEAFF.

In its sample, this clonotype was seen many times. The chain has TRBV7-6 and TRBJ1-1; TRBD1 matches at 9 bases. Trimming removed 5 bases from V and 6 bases from J; junction bases left unmatched: 4. The CDR3 is made up of 13 amino acids. Germline assignment: CDR1 SGHVS and CDR2 FNYEAQ. The DNA of the CDR3 is TGTGCCAGCAGCATCGACAGGGGGGCTGAAGCTTTCTTT. This codes for CASSIDRGAEAFF.

This clonotype is medium-sized in the sample. The CDR3 region is CATSDPGGAQNEQFF. The CDR3 DNA is TGTGCCACCAGTGACCCTGGTGGGGCGCAAAATGAGCAGTTCTTC. The rearrangement uses TRBV24-1 and TRBJ2-1; D perhaps matches TRBD1 (5 bases). The CDR3 has 15 amino acids. From germline, CDR1 is KGHDR and CDR2 SFDVKD. V was trimmed by 4 bases and J by 7 bases, leaving 16 bases between them.

In this sample, this clonotype turned up a few times. The chain has TRBV7-2 and TRBJ1-2; no reliable D call. CDR1 is SGHTA and CDR2 is FQGNSA in the germline V gene. The CDR3 contains 14 residues. Trimming cost V 4 bases and J 4 bases, with 13 bases left between them. The CDR3 loop reads CASSSPSGSYGYTF. As DNA, the CDR3 is TGTGCCAGCAGCTCCCCGAGCGGGTCCTATGGCTACACCTTC.

The chain employs TRBV7-2 and TRBJ2-3; 8 nucleotides align to TRBD2. CDR1 is SGHTA and CDR2 is FQGNSA in the germline V gene. V shed 6 bases and J 5 bases; nucleotides not matched to a gene: 7. This CDR3 comprises 14 residues. CDR3: CASRDGAGGDTQYF. CDR3 coding DNA: TGTGCCAGCAGGGACGGTGCGGGAGGAGATACGCAGTATTTT.

Many counts were recorded for this clonotype. The chain joins TRBV25-1 to TRBJ2-5; 7 positions agree with TRBD1. The CDR3 covers 12 residues. The V gene end was trimmed by 4 bases and the J gene end by 7 bases; junction bases not matched to a gene: 3. Germline CDR1 and CDR2: MGHDK and SYGVNS. The CDR3 sequence: CASSAQGVTQYF. CDR3 DNA: TGTGCCAGCAGTGCCCAGGGGGTGACCCAGTACTTC.